A selection of T cell receptor beta chains follows, all from one sample in a study of T cell responses to AZD1222 COVID-19 vaccine. Produced via immunoSEQ multiplex PCR; TCRdb's table is partial and in-frame only. The table includes roughly 120,000 clones, approximately 94% detected once. The source material was peripheral blood, sampled 28 days after the second AZD1222 dose. The receptors originated from an adult who received the AZD1222 COVID-19 vaccine. Both conserved end residues are part of each CDR3. The order of the fields is V gene, J gene, CDR3 protein.

>TRBV4-2|TRBJ2-1
CASSRGLVRINEQFF
>TRBV5-6|TRBJ2-7
CASSLGKQGAVYEQYF
>TRBV19|TRBJ2-7
CASSTKFGLAGGRYEQYF
>TRBV24-1|TRBJ2-1
CATSAANEQFF
>TRBV18|TRBJ2-1
CASSGIADYNEQFF
>TRBV5-1|TRBJ1-2
CASSLADRGHGYTF
>TRBV7-9|TRBJ2-5
CASSSVSGSFQETQYF
>TRBV29-1|TRBJ1-1
CSVQGYRAKMNTEAFF
>TRBV18|TRBJ1-1
CASSPGQLNTEAFF
>TRBV27|TRBJ2-1
CASRGLGSYNEQFF
>TRBV6-1|TRBJ2-1
CASSDRDRVDNEQFF
>TRBV4-2|TRBJ2-7
CASSQDVGAGRPYEQYF
>TRBV12-3/TRBV12-4|TRBJ1-2
CASRGQGHYGYTF
>TRBV3-1/TRBV3-2|TRBJ1-6
CASSQDRVNSPLHF
>TRBV7-9|TRBJ2-5
CASRLPGEETQYF
>TRBV7-6|TRBJ2-4
CASSPRGGGDIQYF
>TRBV19|TRBJ2-3
CASRDGPDRWDTQYF
>TRBV6-5|TRBJ1-1
CASISMNTEAFF
>TRBV30|TRBJ1-1
CAWSPILFGYTEAFF
>TRBV4-1|TRBJ2-7
CASSQVSGDREQYF
>TRBV6-2/TRBV6-3|TRBJ2-7
CASSPRTSGGAYEQYF
>TRBV11-1|TRBJ1-6
CASSPRGGDSPLHF
>TRBV30|TRBJ2-3
CAWTLAGLTDTQYF
>TRBV4-3|TRBJ1-6
CASSRRTAENSPLHF
>TRBV18|TRBJ1-5
CASSRGSDQPQHF
>TRBV5-8|TRBJ1-1
CASSLDRGHGNTEAFF
>TRBV3-1/TRBV3-2|TRBJ2-2
CASSRTGVAGELFF
>TRBV5-1|TRBJ2-3
CASSSTGAYTDTQYF
>TRBV12-3/TRBV12-4|TRBJ1-5
CASSPDQAQPQHF
>TRBV5-6|TRBJ1-2
CASSPRAYRAQKGYGYTF
>TRBV12-2|TRBJ2-7
CASRFLGYEQYF
>TRBV4-3|TRBJ2-7
CASSRASGAGTGVYEQYF
>TRBV11-3|TRBJ2-3
CASQKGTSFSDTQYF
>TRBV3-1/TRBV3-2|TRBJ2-5
CASSPNSVQYF
>TRBV4-3|TRBJ1-2
CASSQDWAGNYGYTF
>TRBV2|TRBJ2-6
CASAGRVGMRGDGANVLTF